This T cell receptor (beta chain) is from a study of CD8 T cells in Susac syndrome. The study, taken as a whole, reports: The authors acknowledged that their TCR sequencing and HLA analysis involved a relatively small number of individuals.

A remark on this clonotype: Its antigen remains unidentified.

The RNA input was roughly 0.45 to 1 ug, and it was reverse transcribed with random hexamers. Multiplex PCR with immunoSEQ amplified the TCR beta CDR3 across 54 Vbeta and 13 Jbeta. Each CDR3 protein is one row after TCRdb ran MiXCR on the immunoSEQ multiplex PCR reads. This repertoire shows under 200,000 distinct CDR3 sequences, 94% found once; its top ten account for approximately 0.11%. The CDR3 spans 15 residues. Germline loops: CDR1 SQVTM, CDR2 ANQGSEA. V lost 7 bases to trimming and J lost 0 bases, with 13 bases between them. Sequencing targeted TCR beta in blood CD8+ and CD4+ T cells. The TCR sequence derives from a human donor with Susac syndrome. The sample taken for sequencing was CD4+ T cells from PBMCs. This chain uses TRBV29-1 with TRBJ1-6; TRBD1 is a possible D gene (5 bases). The CDR3 DNA is TGCAGCGCTCCTGGGGGGATCTCCTATAATTCACCCCTCCACTTT. Protein: CSAPGGISYNSPLHF.